This TCR beta chain was sequenced during a study of blood T cell repertoires in COVID-19. Study as a whole: The samples span acute and convalescent COVID-19 from the United States, Italy and Spain.

V gave up 1 base and J gave up 2 bases; unmatched junction bases: 7. The germline CDR1 and CDR2 sequences are SGHVS and FNYEAQ. The CDR3 has 18 amino acids. This clone was observed a few times. Original processing methods: Estimates of nucleated cell counts were drawn from the amplification of reference gene primers. Only in-frame clones appear in the TCRdb table, and some are missing; sequencing was by immunoSEQ multiplex PCR. For V, J and clone size, that table is used; D and trimming come from the DNA. In the table there are 200,000 to 250,000 clones, around nine tenths of which are singletons. The genes are TRBV7-6 and TRBJ2-6, with 8 nucleotides matching TRBD1. The sequenced sample consisted of peripheral blood. The clonotype comes from an elderly man with acute or convalescent COVID-19. The CDR3 reads CASSLGTGLEPGANVLTF. Here the CDR3 DNA reads TGTGCCAGCAGCTTAGGGACAGGGTTGGAGCCTGGGGCCAACGTCCTGACTTTC.